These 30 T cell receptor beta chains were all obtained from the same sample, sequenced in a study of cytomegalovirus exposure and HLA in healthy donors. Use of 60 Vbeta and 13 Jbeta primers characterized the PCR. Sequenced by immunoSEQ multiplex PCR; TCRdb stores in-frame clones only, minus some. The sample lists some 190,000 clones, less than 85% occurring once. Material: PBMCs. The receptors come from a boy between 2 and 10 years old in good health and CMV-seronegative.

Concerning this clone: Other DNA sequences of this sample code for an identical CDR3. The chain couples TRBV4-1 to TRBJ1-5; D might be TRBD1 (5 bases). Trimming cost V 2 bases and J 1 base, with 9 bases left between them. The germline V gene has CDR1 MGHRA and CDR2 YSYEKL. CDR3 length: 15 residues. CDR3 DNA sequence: TGCGCCAGCAGCCAAAGTACAGGCAGCAATCAGCCCCAGCATTTT. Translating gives CASSQSTGSNQPQHF.

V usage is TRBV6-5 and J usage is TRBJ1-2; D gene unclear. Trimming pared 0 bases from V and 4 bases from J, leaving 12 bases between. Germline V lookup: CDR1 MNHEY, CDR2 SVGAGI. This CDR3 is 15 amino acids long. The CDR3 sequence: CASSYSTESRYGYTF. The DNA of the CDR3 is TGTGCCAGCAGTTACTCAACAGAATCACGCTATGGCTACACCTTC.

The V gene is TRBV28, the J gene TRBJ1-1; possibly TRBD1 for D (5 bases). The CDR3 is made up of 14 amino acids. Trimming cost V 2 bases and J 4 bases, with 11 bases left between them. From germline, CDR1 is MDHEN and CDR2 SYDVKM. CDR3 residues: CASSLRGWVTEAFF. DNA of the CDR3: TGTGCCAGCAGTTTACGGGGGTGGGTCACTGAAGCTTTCTTT.

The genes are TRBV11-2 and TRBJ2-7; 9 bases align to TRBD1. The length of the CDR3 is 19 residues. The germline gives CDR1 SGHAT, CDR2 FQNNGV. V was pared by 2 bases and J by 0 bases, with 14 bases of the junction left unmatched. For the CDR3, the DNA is TGTGCCAGCAGCTTACAGCCTTTGGCGTGGGACAGGGTCTCCTACGAGCAGTACTTC. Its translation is CASSLQPLAWDRVSYEQYF.

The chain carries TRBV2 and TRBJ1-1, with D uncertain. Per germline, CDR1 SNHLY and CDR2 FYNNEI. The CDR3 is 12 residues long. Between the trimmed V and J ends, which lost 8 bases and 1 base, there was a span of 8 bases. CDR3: CASAGWNTEAFF. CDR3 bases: TGTGCCAGCGCAGGTTGGAACACTGAAGCTTTCTTT.

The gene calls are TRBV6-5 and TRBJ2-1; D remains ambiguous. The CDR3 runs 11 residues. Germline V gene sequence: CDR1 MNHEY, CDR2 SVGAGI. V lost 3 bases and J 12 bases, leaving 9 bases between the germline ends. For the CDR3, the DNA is TGTGCCAGCAGTTATCATCGGAGGCAGTTCTTC. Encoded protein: CASSYHRRQFF.

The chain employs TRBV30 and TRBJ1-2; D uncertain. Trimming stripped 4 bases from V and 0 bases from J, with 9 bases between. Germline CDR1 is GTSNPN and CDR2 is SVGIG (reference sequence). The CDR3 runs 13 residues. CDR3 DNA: TGTGCCTGGAAGGCAGGCCCTAACTATGGCTACACCTTC. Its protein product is CAWKAGPNYGYTF.

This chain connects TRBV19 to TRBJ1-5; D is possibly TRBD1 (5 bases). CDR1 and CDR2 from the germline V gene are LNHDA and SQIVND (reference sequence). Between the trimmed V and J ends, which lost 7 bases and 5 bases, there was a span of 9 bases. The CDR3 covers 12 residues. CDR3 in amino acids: CASNRLYQPQHF. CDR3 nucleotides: TGTGCCAGTAACAGGCTCTATCAGCCCCAGCATTTT.

The CDR3 is CASSLGTGQGADGYTF. As DNA, the CDR3 is TGTGCCAGCAGTTTAGGGACGGGACAGGGGGCTGACGGCTACACCTTC. The rearrangement links TRBV27 to TRBJ1-2; the match to TRBD1 covers 12 bases. V lost 2 bases to trimming and J lost 8 bases; unmatched junction nucleotides: 9. Germline V gene sequence: CDR1 MNHEY, CDR2 SMNVEV (reference sequence). This CDR3 comprises 16 residues.

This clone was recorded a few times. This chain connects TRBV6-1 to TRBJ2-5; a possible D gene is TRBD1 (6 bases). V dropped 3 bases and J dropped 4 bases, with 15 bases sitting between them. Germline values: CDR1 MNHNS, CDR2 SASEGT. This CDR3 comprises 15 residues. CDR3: CASSDVGGESETQYF. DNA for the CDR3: TGTGCCAGCAGTGACGTAGGGGGAGAATCAGAGACCCAGTACTTC.

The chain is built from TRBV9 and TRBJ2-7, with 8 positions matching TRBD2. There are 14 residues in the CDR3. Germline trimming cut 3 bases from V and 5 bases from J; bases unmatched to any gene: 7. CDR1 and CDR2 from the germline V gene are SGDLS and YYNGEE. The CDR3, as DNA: TGTGCCAGCAGCGCTGGACTAGCCAGCAACGAGCAGTACTTC. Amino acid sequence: CASSAGLASNEQYF.

The CDR3 DNA is TGTGCCAGCAGCGCCCCTCAGGGAGGGGATGAAAAACTGTTTTTT. Protein sequence: CASSAPQGGDEKLFF. This chain joins TRBV2 and TRBJ1-4, with D perhaps matching TRBD1 (5 bases). Germline CDR1 reads SNHLY; CDR2 reads FYNNEI. The CDR3 has 15 amino acids. The ends were cut back, 6 bases at V and 6 bases at J, with 17 bases in the middle.

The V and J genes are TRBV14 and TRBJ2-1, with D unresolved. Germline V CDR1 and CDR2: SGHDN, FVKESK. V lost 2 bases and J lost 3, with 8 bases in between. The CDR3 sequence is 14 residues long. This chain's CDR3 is CASSQSTYYNEQFF. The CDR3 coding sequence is TGTGCCAGCAGCCAATCTACTTACTACAATGAGCAGTTCTTC.

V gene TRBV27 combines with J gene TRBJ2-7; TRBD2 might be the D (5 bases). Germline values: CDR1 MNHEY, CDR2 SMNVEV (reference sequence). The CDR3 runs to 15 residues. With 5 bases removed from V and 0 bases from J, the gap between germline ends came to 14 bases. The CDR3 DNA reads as TGTGCCAGCAGTCTTTCCGGGATAAGCTCCTACGAGCAGTACTTC. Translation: CASSLSGISSYEQYF.

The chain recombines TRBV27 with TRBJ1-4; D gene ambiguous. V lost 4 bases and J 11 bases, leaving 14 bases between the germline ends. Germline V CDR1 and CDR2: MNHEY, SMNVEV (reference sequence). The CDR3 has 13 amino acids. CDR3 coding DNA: TGTGCCAGCAGTTCGAACCCATACAATAAACTGTTTTTT. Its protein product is CASSSNPYNKLFF.

CDR3 nucleotide sequence: TGCAGCGCCGGAGTTGACCCCTACGAGCAGTACTTC. It specifies CSAGVDPYEQYF. V is TRBV29-1 and J is TRBJ2-7; D unresolved. V gave up 7 bases and J gave up 2 bases, with 12 bases separating them. Per germline, CDR1 SQVTM and CDR2 ANQGSEA. This CDR3 comprises 12 residues.

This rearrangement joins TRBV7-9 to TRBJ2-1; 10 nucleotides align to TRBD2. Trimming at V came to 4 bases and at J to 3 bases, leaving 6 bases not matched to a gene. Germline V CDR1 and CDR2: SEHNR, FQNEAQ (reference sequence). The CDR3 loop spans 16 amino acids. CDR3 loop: CASSYQRGGSYNEQFF. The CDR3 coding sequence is TGTGCCAGCAGCTACCAGCGGGGGGGCAGCTACAATGAGCAGTTCTTC.

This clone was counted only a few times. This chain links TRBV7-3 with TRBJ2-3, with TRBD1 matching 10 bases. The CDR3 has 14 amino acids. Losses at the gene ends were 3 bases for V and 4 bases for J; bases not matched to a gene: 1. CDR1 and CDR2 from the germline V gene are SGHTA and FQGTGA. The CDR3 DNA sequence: TGTGCCAGCAGCTTCGGGACAGGGGCAGATACGCAGTATTTT. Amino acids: CASSFGTGADTQYF.

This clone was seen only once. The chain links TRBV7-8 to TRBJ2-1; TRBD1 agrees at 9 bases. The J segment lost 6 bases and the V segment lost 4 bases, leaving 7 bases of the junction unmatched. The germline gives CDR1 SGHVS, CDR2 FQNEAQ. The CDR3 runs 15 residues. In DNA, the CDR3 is TGTGCCAGCAGCTCGCTGGGGACAGGGCCCAATGAGCAGTTCTTC. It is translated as CASSSLGTGPNEQFF.

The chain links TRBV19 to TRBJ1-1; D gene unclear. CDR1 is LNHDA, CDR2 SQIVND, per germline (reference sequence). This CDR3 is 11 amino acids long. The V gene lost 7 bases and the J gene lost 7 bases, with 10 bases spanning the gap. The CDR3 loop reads CASTHGYEAFF. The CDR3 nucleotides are TGTGCCAGTACCCACGGTTATGAAGCTTTCTTT.

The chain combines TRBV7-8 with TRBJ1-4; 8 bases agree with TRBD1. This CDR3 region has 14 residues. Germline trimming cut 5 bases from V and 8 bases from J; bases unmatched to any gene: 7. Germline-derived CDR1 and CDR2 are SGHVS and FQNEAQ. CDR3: CASSPRTGLEKLFF. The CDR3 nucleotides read TGTGCCAGCAGCCCCCGGACAGGGTTAGAAAAACTGTTTTTT.

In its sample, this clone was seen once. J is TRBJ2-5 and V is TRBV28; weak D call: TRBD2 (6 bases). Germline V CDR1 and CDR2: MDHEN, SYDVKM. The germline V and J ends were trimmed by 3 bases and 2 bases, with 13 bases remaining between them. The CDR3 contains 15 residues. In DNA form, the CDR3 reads TGTGCCAGCAGTTTGCTGGGGGGTGCACAAGAGACCCAGTACTTC. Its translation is CASSLLGGAQETQYF.

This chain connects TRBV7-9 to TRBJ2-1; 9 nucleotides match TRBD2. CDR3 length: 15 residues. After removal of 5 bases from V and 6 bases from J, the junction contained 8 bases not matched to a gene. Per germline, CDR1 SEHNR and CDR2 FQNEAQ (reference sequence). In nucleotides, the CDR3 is TGTGCCAGCAGCCCGCGGGGGGGGGAAATCAATGAGCAGTTCTTC. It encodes CASSPRGGEINEQFF.

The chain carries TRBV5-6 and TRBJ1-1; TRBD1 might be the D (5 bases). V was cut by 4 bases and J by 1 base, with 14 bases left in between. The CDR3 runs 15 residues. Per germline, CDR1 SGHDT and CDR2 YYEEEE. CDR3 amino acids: CASSRRVGGNTEAFF. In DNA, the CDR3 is TGTGCCAGCAGCCGGAGGGTTGGGGGGAACACTGAAGCTTTCTTT.

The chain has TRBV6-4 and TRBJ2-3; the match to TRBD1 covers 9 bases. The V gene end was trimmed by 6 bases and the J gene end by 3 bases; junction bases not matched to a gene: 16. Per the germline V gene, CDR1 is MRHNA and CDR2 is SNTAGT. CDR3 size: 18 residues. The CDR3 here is CASRVGHRGRVCTDTQYF. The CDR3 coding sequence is TGTGCCAGCAGAGTCGGCCACAGGGGGCGGGTTTGTACAGATACGCAGTATTTT.

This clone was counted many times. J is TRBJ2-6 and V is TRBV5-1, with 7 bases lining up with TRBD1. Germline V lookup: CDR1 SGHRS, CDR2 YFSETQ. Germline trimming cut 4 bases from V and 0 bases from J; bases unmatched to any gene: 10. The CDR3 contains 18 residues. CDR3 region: CASSLVTGPSSGANVLTF. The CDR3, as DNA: TGCGCCAGCAGCCTGGTGACAGGGCCCAGCTCTGGGGCCAACGTCCTGACTTTC.

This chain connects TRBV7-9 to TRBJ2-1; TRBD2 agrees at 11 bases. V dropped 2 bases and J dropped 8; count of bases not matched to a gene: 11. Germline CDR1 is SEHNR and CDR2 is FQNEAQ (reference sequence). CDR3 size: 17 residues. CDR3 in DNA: TGTGCCAGCAGCTTAAATCTAGCGGGGGGTTCTCTCGATGAGCAGTTCTTC. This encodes CASSLNLAGGSLDEQFF.

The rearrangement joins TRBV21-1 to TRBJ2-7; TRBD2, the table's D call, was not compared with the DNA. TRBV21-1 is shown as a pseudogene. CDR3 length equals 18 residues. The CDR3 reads CANYLPGGGHPPAYEQYV. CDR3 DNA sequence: TGTGCCAACTATTTGCCTGGCGGGGGCCACCCTCCTGCCTACGAGCAGTACGTC.

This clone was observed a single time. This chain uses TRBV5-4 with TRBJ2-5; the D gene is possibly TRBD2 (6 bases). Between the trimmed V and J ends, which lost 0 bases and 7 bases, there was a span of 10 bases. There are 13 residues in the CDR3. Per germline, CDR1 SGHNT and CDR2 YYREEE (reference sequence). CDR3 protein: CASSLGNGGTQYF. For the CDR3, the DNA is TGTGCCAGCAGCTTGGGCAACGGGGGGACCCAGTACTTC.

CDR3 DNA: TGTGCCAGCAGCCTCGACAGGCAAGAGACCCAGTACTTC. Amino acid sequence: CASSLDRQETQYF. The J gene is TRBJ2-5, the V gene TRBV11-2; the D gene is possibly TRBD1 (6 bases). Germline-derived CDR1 and CDR2 are SGHAT and FQNNGV. This CDR3 is 13 amino acids long. The ends were cut back, 5 bases at V and 2 bases at J, with 9 bases in the middle. The variable domain in full, with the rest retrieved from reference TRBV11-2 and TRBJ2-5, is EAGVAQSPRYKIIEKRQSVAFWCNPISGHATLYWYQQILGQGPKLLIQFQNNGVVDDSQLPKDRFSAERLKGVDSTLKIQPAKLEDSAVYLCASSLDRQETQYFGPGTRLLVL.